This T cell receptor beta chain was sequenced during a study of CD8+CD57+ T cells in acquired aplastic anemia. As regards this clonotype: An end of the junction differs from the germline gene, which may be a read error.

Genomic DNA, serving as template, underwent TCR beta VDJ and CDR3 profiling. TCRdb itself ran the reads through MiXCR, one entry per CDR3 protein. The sample carries approximately 470,000 distinct CDR3 sequences, around 32% recorded once. By flow cytometry, patients selected for sequencing had shown an expansion of CD8+CD57+ cells. The receptor comes from a human donor with aplastic anemia. The sequencing sample was made of sorted CD4+, CD8+, or CD8+CD57+ T cells (not recorded which) from PBMCs.

The CDR3 DNA sequence: TGTGCTAGCAGCTTAAGCTCCCGGGATACGCAGTATTTT. This codes for CASSLSSRDTQYF. The chain is built from TRBV7-7 and TRBJ2-3, with no clear D. The CDR3 consists of 13 residues. In germline, CDR1 is SSHAT, CDR2 FNYEAQ (reference sequence).